This TCR beta chain was retrieved from a study of shared clonotypes between healthy human individuals. Sequencing used immunoSEQ multiplex PCR; TCRdb keeps in-frame clones, though not all of them. Of 95,000 to 120,000 clones in the sample, 55% to 70% were seen once. Trimming took 0 bases from V and 6 from J, leaving 15 bases between them. The CDR3 consists of 16 residues. Germline CDR1 is SGHAT and CDR2 is FQNNGV. This TCR came from a woman aged 30 to 39 in good health. Sequencing input: memory CD8+ T cells sorted from blood. Subset noted: CD45RO+ cells pooled with CCR7-negative TemRA cells. This rearrangement joins TRBV11-2 to TRBJ2-1, with D possibly TRBD2 on 5 matching bases. The CDR3 region has the DNA TGTGCCAGCAGCTTAGACGCGCTAGCCGAGATCAATGAGCAGTTCTTC. This translates into CASSLDALAEINEQFF.